The T cell receptor beta chain under discussion was sequenced for a study of beta chain features in type 1 diabetes. Findings and limits, study-wide: The naive, central memory and Treg TCRB repertoires showed an apparent similarity that was greater among patients than among healthy donors. There was a moderate but significant shortening of TCRB CDR3s in all four CD4+ subsets of Type 1 diabetes patients. It was possible that PCR favored shorter templates, equally so in patients and controls.

Each of the CD4+ naive, central memory, regulatory and stem cell-like memory populations was sorted via CD45RO/CCR7/CD25/CD127/CD95/CD27. Isolated RNA was reverse transcribed in full, so expressed TCRB transcripts were sequenced. Produced via immunoSEQ multiplex PCR; TCRdb's table is partial and in-frame only. The sample consists of about 260,000 clones, around 21% of them appearing once. This clone has just a few counts. Its antigen remains unidentified. This sequence was found in a woman aged 40 to 50 with type 1 diabetes. The sample consisted of naive CD4+ T cells from blood.

This chain's CDR3 is CATSKLAGGNTGELFF. The CDR3 coding sequence is TGTGCCACCAGCAAACTAGCGGGAGGCAACACCGGGGAGCTGTTTTTT. The chain joins TRBV15 to TRBJ2-2, with 12 bases fitting TRBD2. Germline CDR1 reads LNHNV; CDR2 reads YYDKDF (reference sequence). With V trimmed by 4 bases and J by 2 bases, 2 bases remained unmatched. The CDR3 extends over 16 amino acids.